The rows below give T cell receptor beta chains drawn from one sample of a study of cytomegalovirus exposure and HLA in healthy donors. Some clones are missing from TCRdb's copy, which holds only in-frame ones; the method was immunoSEQ multiplex PCR. The table has around 59,000 clones, approximately 80% seen once; the top ten hold 1.5% to 2%. The specimen was PBMCs. These receptors came from a human donor in good health. CDR3s include the opening cysteine and the closing phenylalanine or tryptophan. Each record gives: J gene, V gene, D gene, clone size, CDR3 DNA, CDR3 protein. A D gene is named only where the DNA matches it firmly. Part of the rows lack a size; the others show once, few, many or a class for expanded clones.

>TRBJ1-2|TRBV2|NA|NA
TGTGCCAGCAGTAAGACAGGCAATGGCTACACCTTC
CASSKTGNGYTF
>TRBJ2-6|TRBV7-3|TRBD2|few
TGTGCCAGCAGCCTCCAGCCGGGGGGGAGCTCTGGGGCCAACGTCCTGACTTTC
CASSLQPGGSSGANVLTF
>TRBJ2-6|TRBV6-1|NA|NA
TGTGCCAGCAGGAGCCGCCTTGGGGCCAACGTCCTGACTTTC
CASRSRLGANVLTF
>TRBJ2-2|TRBV28|NA|once
TGTGCCAGCAGTTCCCCCTACAGGGAAGATTACACCGGGGAGCTGTTTTTT
CASSSPYREDYTGELFF
>TRBJ2-1|TRBV27|TRBD1|NA
TGTGCCAGCAGTTACCGGGACAGGATCGTTAATGAGCAGTTCTTC
CASSYRDRIVNEQFF
>TRBJ2-7|TRBV6-5|TRBD1|NA
TGTGCCAGCAGTAAGACAGGGTGGGAGCAGTACTTC
CASSKTGWEQYF
>TRBJ2-1|TRBV10-1|NA|NA
TGCGCCAGCAGTGAGTCCTTTTCGACTGGATCCTACAATGAGCAGTTCTTC
CASSESFSTGSYNEQFF
>TRBJ1-5|TRBV5-6|NA|few
TGTGCCAGCAGCTTGGATCCAGACAGTACCCAGCATTTT
CASSLDPDSTQHF
>TRBJ2-7|TRBV5-1|NA|NA
TGCGCCAGCAGCTTGGTACAGGGTAACGAGCAGTACTTC
CASSLVQGNEQYF
>TRBJ2-5|TRBV4-2|TRBD1|NA
TGTGCCAGCAGCCATGGGGACAGGGAGACCCAGTACTTC
CASSHGDRETQYF
>TRBJ2-6|TRBV4-2|NA|NA
TGTGCCAGCAGCCAAGCAGGGTCCGGGGCCAACGTCCTGACTTTC
CASSQAGSGANVLTF
>TRBJ1-2|TRBV2|TRBD1|NA
TGTGCCAGCAGTGAAACAGGGACAGGGCTTAATGGCTACACCTTC
CASSETGTGLNGYTF
>TRBJ2-7|TRBV28|TRBD2|NA
TGTGCCAGCAGTTTAAGGCAGGGAGGGTTATACGAGCAGTACTTC
CASSLRQGGLYEQYF
>TRBJ2-1|TRBV27|NA|once
TGTGCCAGCAGTTACAGGACGAGCTCCTACAATGAGCAGTTCTTC
CASSYRTSSYNEQFF
>TRBJ1-2|TRBV9|TRBD1|NA
TGTGCCAGCAGCGTCGGGACGCAGGGGGACTATGGCTACACCTTC
CASSVGTQGDYGYTF
>TRBJ2-3|TRBV18|TRBD2|NA
TGTGCCAGCTCACCGTATGGACTAGCGGGGGGTAAAGATACGCAGTATTTT
CASSPYGLAGGKDTQYF
>TRBJ1-1|TRBV7-2|NA|once
TGTGCCAGCAGACAAACAGGGACCGTTGAAGCTTTCTTT
CASRQTGTVEAFF
>TRBJ1-2|TRBV15|TRBD1|few
TGTGCCACCAGCAGAACGACAGGGAAATATGGCTACACCTTC
CATSRTTGKYGYTF
>TRBJ1-2|TRBV2|NA|NA
TGTGCCAGCAGGAAGACAGGAGTTTCTAACTATGGCTACACCTTC
CASRKTGVSNYGYTF
>TRBJ2-4|TRBV4-2|TRBD2|NA
TGTGCCAGCAGCCAAGGGGGGACTAGGAGGGTCATTCAGTACTTC
CASSQGGTRRVIQYF
>TRBJ2-2|TRBV4-2|NA|NA
TGTGCCAGCACCCGCGTCGGGGAAGTCGCCGGGGAGCTGTTTTTT
CASTRVGEVAGELFF
>TRBJ2-3|TRBV9|NA|NA
TGTGCCAGCAGCGGACAACTCGGTACAGATACGCAGTATTTT
CASSGQLGTDTQYF
>TRBJ2-7|TRBV7-8|NA|NA
TGTGCCAGCAGCTTAGCTAGCTCCTACGAGCAGTACTTC
CASSLASSYEQYF
>TRBJ1-1|TRBV7-9|TRBD1|NA
TGTTCCAGCAGCTACCCCTTGCAGGGGGCGAACACTGAAGCTTTCTTT
CSSSYPLQGANTEAFF